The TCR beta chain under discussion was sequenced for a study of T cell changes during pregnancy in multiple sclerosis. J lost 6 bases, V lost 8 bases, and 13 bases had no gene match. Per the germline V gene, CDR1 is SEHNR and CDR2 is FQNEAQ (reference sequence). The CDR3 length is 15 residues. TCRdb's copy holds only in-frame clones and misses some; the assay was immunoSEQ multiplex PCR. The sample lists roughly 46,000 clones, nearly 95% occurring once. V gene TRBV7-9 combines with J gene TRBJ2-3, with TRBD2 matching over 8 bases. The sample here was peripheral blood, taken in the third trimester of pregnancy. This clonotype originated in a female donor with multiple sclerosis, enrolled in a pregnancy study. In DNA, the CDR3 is TGTGCCAGCGCCTTTGGGGCGGGGGGACCGGATACGCAGTATTTT. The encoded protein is CASAFGAGGPDTQYF.